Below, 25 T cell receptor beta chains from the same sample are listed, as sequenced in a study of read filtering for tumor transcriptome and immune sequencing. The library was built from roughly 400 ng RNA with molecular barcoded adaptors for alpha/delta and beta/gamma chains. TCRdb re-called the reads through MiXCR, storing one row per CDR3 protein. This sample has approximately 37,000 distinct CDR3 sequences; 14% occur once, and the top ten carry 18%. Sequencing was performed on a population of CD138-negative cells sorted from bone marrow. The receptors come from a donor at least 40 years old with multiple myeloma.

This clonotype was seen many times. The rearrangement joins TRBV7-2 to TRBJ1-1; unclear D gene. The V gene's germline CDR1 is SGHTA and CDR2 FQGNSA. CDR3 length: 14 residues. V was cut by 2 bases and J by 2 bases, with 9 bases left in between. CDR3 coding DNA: TGTGCCAGCAGCTTAAGGTCGTTTAACACTGAAGCTTTCTTT. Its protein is CASSLRSFNTEAFF.

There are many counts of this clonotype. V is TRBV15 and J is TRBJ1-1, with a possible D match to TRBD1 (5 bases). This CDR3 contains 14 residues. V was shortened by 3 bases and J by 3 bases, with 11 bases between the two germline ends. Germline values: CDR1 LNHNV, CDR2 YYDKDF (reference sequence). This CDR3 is CATSRDWGYTEAFF. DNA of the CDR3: TGTGCCACCAGCAGGGACTGGGGGTACACTGAAGCTTTCTTT.

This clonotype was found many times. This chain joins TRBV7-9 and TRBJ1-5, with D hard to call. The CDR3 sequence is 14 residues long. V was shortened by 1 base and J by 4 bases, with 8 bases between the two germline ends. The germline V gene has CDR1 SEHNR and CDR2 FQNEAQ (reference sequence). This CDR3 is CASSLGRVNQPQHF. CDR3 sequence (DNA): TGTGCCAGCAGCTTAGGAAGGGTGAATCAGCCCCAGCATTTT.

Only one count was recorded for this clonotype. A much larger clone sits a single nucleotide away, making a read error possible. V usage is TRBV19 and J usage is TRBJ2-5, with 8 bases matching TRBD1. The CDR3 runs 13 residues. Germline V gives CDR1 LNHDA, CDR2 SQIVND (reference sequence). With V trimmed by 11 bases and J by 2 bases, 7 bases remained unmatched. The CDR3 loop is CASSGQGQETQYF. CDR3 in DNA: TGTGCCTCCTCAGGACAGGGACAAGAGACCCAGTACTTC.

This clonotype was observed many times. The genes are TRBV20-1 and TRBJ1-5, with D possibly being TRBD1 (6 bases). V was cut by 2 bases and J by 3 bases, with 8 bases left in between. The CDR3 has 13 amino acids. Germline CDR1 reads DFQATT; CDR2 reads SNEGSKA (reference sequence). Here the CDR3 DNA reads TGCAGTGCTAGAAGACAGGTCAATCAGCCCCAGCATTTT. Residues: CSARRQVNQPQHF.

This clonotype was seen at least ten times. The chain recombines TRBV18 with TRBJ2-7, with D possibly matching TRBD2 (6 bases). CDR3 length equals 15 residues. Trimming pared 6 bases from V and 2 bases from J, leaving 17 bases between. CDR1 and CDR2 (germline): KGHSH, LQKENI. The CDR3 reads CASSLYGTSTYEQYF. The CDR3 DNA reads TGTGCCAGCTCGCTATACGGGACTTCCACCTACGAGCAGTACTTC.

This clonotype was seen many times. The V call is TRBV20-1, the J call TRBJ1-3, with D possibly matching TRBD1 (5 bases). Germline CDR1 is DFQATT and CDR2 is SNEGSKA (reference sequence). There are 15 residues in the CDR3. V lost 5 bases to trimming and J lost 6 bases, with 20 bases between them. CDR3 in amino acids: CSAFQTGGVENTIYF. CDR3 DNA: TGCAGTGCTTTCCAAACCGGGGGTGTTGAAAACACCATATATTTT.

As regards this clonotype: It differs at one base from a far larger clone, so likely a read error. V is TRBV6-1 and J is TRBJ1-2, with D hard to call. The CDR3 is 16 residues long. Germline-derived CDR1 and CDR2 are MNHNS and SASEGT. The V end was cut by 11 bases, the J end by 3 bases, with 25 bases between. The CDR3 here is CAGTSSTGFMDYGYTF. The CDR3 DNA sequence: TGTGCCGGCACCTCCAGCACTGGGTTCATGGACTATGGCTACACCTTC.

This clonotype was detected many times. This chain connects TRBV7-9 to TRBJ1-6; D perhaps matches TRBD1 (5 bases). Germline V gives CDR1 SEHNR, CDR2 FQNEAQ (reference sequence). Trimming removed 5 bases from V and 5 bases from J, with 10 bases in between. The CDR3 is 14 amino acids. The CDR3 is CASSLGTNNSPLHF. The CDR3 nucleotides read TGTGCCAGCAGCCTCGGGACGAATAATTCACCCCTCCACTTT. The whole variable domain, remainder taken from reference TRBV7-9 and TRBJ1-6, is DTGVSQNPRHKITKRGQNVTFRCDPISEHNRLYWYRQTLGQGPEFLTYFQNEAQLEKSRLLSDRFSAERPKGSFSTLEIQRTEQGDSAMYLCASSLGTNNSPLHFGNGTRLTVT.

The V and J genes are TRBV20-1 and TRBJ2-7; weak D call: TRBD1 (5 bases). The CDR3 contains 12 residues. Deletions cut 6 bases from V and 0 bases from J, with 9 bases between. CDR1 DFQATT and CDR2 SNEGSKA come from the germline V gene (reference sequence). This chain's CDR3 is CSAQGSSYEQYF. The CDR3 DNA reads TGCAGTGCCCAGGGATCCTCCTACGAGCAGTACTTC.

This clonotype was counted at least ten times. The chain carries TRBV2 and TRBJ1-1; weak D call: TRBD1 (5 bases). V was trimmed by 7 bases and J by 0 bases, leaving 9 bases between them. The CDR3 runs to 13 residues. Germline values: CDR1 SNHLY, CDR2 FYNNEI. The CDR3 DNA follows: TGTGCCAGCAAGACAGCGTTGAACACTGAAGCTTTCTTT. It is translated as CASKTALNTEAFF.

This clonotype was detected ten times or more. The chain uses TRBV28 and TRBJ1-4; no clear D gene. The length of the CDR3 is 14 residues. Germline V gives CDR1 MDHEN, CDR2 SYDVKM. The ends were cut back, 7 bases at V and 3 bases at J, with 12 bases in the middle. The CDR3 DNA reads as TGTGCCAGCACCGCGGTATGGGCTAATGAAAAACTGTTTTTT. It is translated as CASTAVWANEKLFF.

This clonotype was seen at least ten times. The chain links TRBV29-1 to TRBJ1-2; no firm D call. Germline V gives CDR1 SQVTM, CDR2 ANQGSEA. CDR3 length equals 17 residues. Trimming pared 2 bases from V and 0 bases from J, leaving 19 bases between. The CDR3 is CSVEFRTFSGPNYGYTF. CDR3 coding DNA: TGCAGCGTTGAATTTCGGACCTTCTCCGGCCCTAACTATGGCTACACCTTC.

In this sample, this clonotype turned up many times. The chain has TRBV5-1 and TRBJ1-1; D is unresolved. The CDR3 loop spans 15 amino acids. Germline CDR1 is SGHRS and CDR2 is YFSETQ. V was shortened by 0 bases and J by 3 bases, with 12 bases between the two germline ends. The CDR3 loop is CASSLVPGGDTEAFF. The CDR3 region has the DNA TGCGCCAGCAGCTTGGTTCCGGGTGGGGACACTGAAGCTTTCTTT.

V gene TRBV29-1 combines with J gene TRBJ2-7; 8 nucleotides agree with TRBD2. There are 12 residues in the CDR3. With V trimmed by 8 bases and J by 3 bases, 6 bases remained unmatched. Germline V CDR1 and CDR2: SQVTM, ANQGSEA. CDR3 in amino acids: CSFVRGGYEQYF. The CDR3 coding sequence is TGCAGCTTCGTTCGGGGGGGCTACGAGCAGTACTTC.

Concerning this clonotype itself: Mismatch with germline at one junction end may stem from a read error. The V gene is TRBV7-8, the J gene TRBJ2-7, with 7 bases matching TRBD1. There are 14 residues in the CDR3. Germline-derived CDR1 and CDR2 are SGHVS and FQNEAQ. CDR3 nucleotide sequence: TGTGCCAGCAGCCAAAAACAGGGGCCCTACGAGCGGTACTTC. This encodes CASSQKQGPYERYF. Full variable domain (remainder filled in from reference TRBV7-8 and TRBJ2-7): GAGVSQSPRYKVAKRGQDVALRCDPISGHVSLFWYQQALGQGPEFLTYFQNEAQLDKSGLPSDRFFAERPEGSVSTLKIQRTQQEDSAVYLCASSQKQGPYERYFGPGTRLTVT.

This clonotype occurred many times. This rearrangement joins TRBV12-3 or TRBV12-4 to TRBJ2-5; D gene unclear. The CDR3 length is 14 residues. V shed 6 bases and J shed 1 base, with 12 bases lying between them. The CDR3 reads CASSLNRAQETQYF. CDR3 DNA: TGTGCCAGCAGCCTCAACCGGGCCCAAGAGACCCAGTACTTC.

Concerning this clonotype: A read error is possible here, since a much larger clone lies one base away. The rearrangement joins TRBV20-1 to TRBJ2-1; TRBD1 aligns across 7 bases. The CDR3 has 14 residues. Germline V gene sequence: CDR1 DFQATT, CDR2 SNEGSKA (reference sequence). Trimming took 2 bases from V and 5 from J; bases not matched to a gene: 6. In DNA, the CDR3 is TGCAGTGCTAGAACACAGGGGAAGAACAATGAGCAGTTCTTC. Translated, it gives CSARTQGKNNEQFF.

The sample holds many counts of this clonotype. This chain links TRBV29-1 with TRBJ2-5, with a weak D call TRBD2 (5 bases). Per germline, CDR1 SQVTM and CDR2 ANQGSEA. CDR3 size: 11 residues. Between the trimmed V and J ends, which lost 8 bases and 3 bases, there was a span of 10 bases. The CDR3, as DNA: TGCAGCACCGGACTGGAAGAGACCCAGTACTTC. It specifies CSTGLEETQYF.

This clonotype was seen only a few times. CDR3 DNA: TGCAGTGCACCGAAGGGGGGATTCGAGACCCAGTACTTC. This codes for CSAPKGGFETQYF. The chain couples TRBV20-1 to TRBJ2-5; D assignment may be TRBD1 or TRBD2 (6 bases each). V lost 6 bases and J lost 5, with 16 bases in between. CDR1 and CDR2 from the germline V gene are DFQATT and SNEGSKA (reference sequence). The CDR3 consists of 13 residues.

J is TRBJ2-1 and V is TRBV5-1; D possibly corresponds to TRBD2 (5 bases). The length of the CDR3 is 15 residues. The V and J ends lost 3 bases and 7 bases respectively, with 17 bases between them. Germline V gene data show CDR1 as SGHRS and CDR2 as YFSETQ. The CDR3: CASSSLSGDRNEQFF. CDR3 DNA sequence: TGCGCCAGCAGCTCGCTGTCCGGGGATAGGAATGAGCAGTTCTTC.

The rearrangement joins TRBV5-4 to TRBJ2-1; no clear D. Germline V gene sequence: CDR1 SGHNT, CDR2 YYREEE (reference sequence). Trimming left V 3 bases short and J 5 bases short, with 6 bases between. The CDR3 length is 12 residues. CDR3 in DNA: TGTGCCAGCAGCTCTCGTGACAATGAGCAGTTCTTC. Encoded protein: CASSSRDNEQFF.

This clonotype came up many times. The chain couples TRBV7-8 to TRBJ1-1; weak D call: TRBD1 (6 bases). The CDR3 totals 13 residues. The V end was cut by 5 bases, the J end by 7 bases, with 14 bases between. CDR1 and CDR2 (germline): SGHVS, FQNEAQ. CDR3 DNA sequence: TGTGCCAGCAGCCGTGGACAGACACGTGAAGCTTTCTTT. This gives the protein CASSRGQTREAFF. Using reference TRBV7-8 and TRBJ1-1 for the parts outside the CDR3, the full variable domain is GAGVSQSPRYKVAKRGQDVALRCDPISGHVSLFWYQQALGQGPEFLTYFQNEAQLDKSGLPSDRFFAERPEGSVSTLKIQRTQQEDSAVYLCASSRGQTREAFFGQGTRLTVV.

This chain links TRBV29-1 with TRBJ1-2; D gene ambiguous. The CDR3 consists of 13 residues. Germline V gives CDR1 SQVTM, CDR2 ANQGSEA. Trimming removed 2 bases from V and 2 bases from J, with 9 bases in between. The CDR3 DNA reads TGCAGCGTTGAATTCGCAGACAACTATGGCTACACCTTC. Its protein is CSVEFADNYGYTF.

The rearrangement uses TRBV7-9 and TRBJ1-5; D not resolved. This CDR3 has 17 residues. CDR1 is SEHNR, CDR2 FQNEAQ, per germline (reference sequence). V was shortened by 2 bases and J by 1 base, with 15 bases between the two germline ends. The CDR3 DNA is TGTGCCAGCAGCTTAACTTATGGAGGAAGAAGCAATCAGCCCCAGCATTTT. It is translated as CASSLTYGGRSNQPQHF.